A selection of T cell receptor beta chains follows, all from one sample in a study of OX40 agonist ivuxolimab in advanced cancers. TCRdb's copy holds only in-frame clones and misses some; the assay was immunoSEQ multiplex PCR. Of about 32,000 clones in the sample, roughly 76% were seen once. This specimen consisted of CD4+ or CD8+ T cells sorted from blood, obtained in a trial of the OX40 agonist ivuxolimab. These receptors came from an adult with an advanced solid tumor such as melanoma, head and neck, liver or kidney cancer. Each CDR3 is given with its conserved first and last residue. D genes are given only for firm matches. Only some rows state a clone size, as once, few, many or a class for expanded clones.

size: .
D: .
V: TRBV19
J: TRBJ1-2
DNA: TGTGCCAGTCGTCTTGGGGATGGCTACACCTTC
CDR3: CASRLGDGYTF

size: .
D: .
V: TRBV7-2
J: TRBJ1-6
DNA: TGTGCCAGCAGTCACGGCGGAGGGAATTCACCCCTCCACTTT
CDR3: CASSHGGGNSPLHF

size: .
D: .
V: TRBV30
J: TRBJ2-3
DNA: TGTGCCTGGAGGCCGACAGGGACTAGCACAGATACGCAGTATTTT
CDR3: CAWRPTGTSTDTQYF

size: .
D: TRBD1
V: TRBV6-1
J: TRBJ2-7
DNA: TGTGCCAGCAGCGGGACAGGGGGCTTCGAGCAGTACTTC
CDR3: CASSGTGGFEQYF

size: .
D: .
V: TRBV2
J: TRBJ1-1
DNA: TGTGCCAGCAGGGGCCAGGCCGCGAGGGGCACTGAAGCTTTCTTT
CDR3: CASRGQAARGTEAFF

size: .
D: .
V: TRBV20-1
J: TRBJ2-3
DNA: TGCAGTGCTAGAGTGGCAGATACGCAGTATTTT
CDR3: CSARVADTQYF

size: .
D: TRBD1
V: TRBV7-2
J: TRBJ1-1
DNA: TGTGCCAGCAGCTTACGACCGGGACAGGGAACTGAAGCTTTCTTT
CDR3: CASSLRPGQGTEAFF

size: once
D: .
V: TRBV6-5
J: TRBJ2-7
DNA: TGTGCCAGCAGCCCTGCTAAGGCCGAGCAGTACTTC
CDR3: CASSPAKAEQYF

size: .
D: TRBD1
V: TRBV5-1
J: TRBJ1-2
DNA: TGCGCCAGCAGCCATGGGACAGGGTATGGCTACACCTTC
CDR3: CASSHGTGYGYTF

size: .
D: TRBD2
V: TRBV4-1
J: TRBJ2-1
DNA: TGCGCCAGCAGCCAAGATTCGGGGGGGGGCAATGAGCAGTTCTTC
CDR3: CASSQDSGGGNEQFF

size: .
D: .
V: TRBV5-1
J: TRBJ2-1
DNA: TGCGCCAGCAGCTTGGGGACCAACAATGAGCAGTTCTTC
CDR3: CASSLGTNNEQFF

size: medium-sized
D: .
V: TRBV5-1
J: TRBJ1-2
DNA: TGCGCCAGCAGCATTCAAACAGGGAACTATGGCTACACCTTC
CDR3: CASSIQTGNYGYTF

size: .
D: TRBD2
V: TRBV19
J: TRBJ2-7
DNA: TGTGCCAGTAGTATCGCGGGGGCCTACGAGCAGTACTTC
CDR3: CASSIAGAYEQYF

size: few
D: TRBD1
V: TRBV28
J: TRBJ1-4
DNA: TGTGCCAGCCTAGACAGGGCAAGCGAAAAACTGTTTTTT
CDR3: CASLDRASEKLFF

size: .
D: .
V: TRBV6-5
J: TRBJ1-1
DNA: TGTGCCAGCAGCCAAAGCACTGAAGCTTTCTTT
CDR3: CASSQSTEAFF

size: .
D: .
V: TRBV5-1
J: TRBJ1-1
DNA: TGCGCCAGCAGCACAGGACTCATGAACACTGAAGCTTTCTTT
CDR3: CASSTGLMNTEAFF

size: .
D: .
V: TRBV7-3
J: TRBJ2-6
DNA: TGTGCCAGCAGCCCAGGACGAGGGGCCAACGTCCTGACTTTC
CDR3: CASSPGRGANVLTF

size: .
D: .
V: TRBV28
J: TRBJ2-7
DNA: TGTGCCAGCTCGCGGACAGAATACGAGCAGTACTTC
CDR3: CASSRTEYEQYF

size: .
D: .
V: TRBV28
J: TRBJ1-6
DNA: TGTGCCAGCAATATGGCTGAGTATAATTCACCCCTCCACTTT
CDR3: CASNMAEYNSPLHF

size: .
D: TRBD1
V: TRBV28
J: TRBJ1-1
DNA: TGTGCCAGCAGAAATCACGGGACAGGGGACACTGAAGCTTTCTTT
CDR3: CASRNHGTGDTEAFF

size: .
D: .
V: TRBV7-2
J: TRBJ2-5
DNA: TGTGCCAGCAGCTTCACGGAGACCCAGTACTTC
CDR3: CASSFTETQYF

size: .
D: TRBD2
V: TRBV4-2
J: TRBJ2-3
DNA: TGTGCCAGCAGCCAAGGCATTTTAACGGGGGGGGGCACAGATACGCAGTATTTT
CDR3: CASSQGILTGGGTDTQYF

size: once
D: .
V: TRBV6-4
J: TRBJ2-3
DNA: TGTGCCAGCAGTGACGAGGTAGGAGATACGCAGTATTTT
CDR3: CASSDEVGDTQYF

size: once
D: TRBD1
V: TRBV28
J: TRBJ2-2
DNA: TGTGCCAGCTTAGTGCAGGGGGCAGCGAACACCGGGGAGCTGTTTTTT
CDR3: CASLVQGAANTGELFF

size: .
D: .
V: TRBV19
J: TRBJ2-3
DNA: TGTGCCAGTAGTTCGACTGACAACCGGTGGGGGTCGCAGTATTTT
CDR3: CASSSTDNRWGSQYF

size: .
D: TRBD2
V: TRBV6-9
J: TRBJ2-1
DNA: TGTGCCAGCAGCCGTCGGGAGGGCCGGTCCTACAATGAGCAGTTCTTC
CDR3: CASSRREGRSYNEQFF

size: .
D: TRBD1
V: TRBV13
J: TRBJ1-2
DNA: TGTGCCAGCAGCCAAGGACAGGGAAACTATGGCTACACCTTC
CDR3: CASSQGQGNYGYTF

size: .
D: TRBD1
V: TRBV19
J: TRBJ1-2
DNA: TGTGCCAGTAGAGGCCCGGGACAGGACTATGGCTACACCTTC
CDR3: CASRGPGQDYGYTF